These 20 T cell receptor beta chains were sequenced from one sample in a study of blood T cell repertoires in COVID-19. Method: immunoSEQ multiplex PCR; TCRdb's copy keeps in-frame clones and lacks some. The sample consists of 250,000 or so clones, approximately 80% of them appearing once. Sequencing was done on a sample of peripheral blood. Source of these receptors: a man aged 60-69 years with acute or convalescent COVID-19.

The V gene is TRBV5-1, the J gene TRBJ2-3; D gene unclear. This CDR3 is built from 15 residues. Trimming cost V 2 bases and J 2 bases, with 12 bases left between them. Per the germline V gene, CDR1 is SGHRS and CDR2 is YFSETQ. The CDR3 bases are TGCGCCAGCAGCTTTAGAGGTTATCCCACAGATACGCAGTATTTT. This encodes CASSFRGYPTDTQYF.

Only one count was recorded for this clone. V and J are TRBV18 and TRBJ2-1, with 10 bases fitting TRBD2. The CDR3 sequence is 16 residues long. The V gene end was trimmed by 0 bases and the J gene end by 7 bases; junction bases not matched to a gene: 6. Germline assignment: CDR1 KGHSH and CDR2 LQKENI. The CDR3 bases are TGTGCCAGCTCACCACCTAGCGGGAGGACGAAGAATGAGCAGTTCTTC. The encoded protein is CASSPPSGRTKNEQFF. The complete variable domain, with remaining parts taken from reference TRBV18 and TRBJ2-1, reads NAGVMQNPRHLVRRRGQEARLRCSPMKGHSHVYWYRQLPEEGLKFMVYLQKENIIDESGMPKERFSAEFPKEGPSILRIQQVVRGDSAAYFCASSPPSGRTKNEQFFGPGTRLTVL.

The chain is built from TRBV5-4 and TRBJ2-3; no clear D. The V and J ends lost 5 bases and 2 bases respectively, with 9 bases between them. The CDR3 is 13 residues long. Germline V lookup: CDR1 SGHNT, CDR2 YYREEE (reference sequence). CDR3 loop: CASRELTTDTQYF. In DNA form, the CDR3 reads TGTGCCAGCAGGGAACTAACCACAGATACGCAGTATTTT.

This clone was recorded a few times. The chain couples TRBV5-4 to TRBJ2-2, with D tentatively TRBD1 (6 bases). The CDR3 is made up of 15 amino acids. Germline V gene data show CDR1 as SGHNT and CDR2 as YYREEE (reference sequence). V was pared by 6 bases and J by 1 base, with 13 bases between. CDR3 nucleotides: TGTGCCAGCACCCTTCAGGGGATGAACACCGGGGAGCTGTTTTTT. Protein: CASTLQGMNTGELFF.

This chain links TRBV28 with TRBJ1-1; 9 bases are shared with TRBD1. The germline gives CDR1 MDHEN, CDR2 SYDVKM. The CDR3 spans 15 residues. Trimming took 6 bases from V and 4 from J; bases not matched to a gene: 9. The CDR3 bases are TGTGCCAGCAGCCTCCCGACAGGGGGGTTCACTGAAGCTTTCTTT. Translating gives CASSLPTGGFTEAFF.

The V and J genes are TRBV5-1 and TRBJ2-2; 8 bases are shared with TRBD2. J was trimmed by 2 bases and V by 7 bases; bases with no gene match: 7. Germline CDR1 reads SGHRS; CDR2 reads YFSETQ. CDR3 size: 15 residues. CDR3: CASASGGGNTGELFF. As DNA, the CDR3 is TGCGCCAGCGCGTCGGGAGGGGGAAACACCGGGGAGCTGTTTTTT.

The CDR3 DNA is TGCGCCAGCAGAGCTGACTTCGGGGAAAATGAGCAGTTCTTC. Protein: CASRADFGENEQFF. The rearrangement links TRBV5-1 to TRBJ2-1; a weak D match, TRBD2 (5 bases). Trimming pared 5 bases from V and 7 bases from J, leaving 16 bases between. The germline V gene has CDR1 SGHRS and CDR2 YFSETQ. The CDR3 is 14 residues long.

The V and J genes are TRBV19 and TRBJ2-6; the D gene is possibly TRBD1 (7 bases). V lost 5 bases and J 0 bases, leaving 17 bases between the germline ends. CDR3 length: 18 residues. The germline V gene encodes CDR1 LNHDA and CDR2 SQIVND (reference sequence). The chain's CDR3 is CASSAYRGLLSGANVLTF. CDR3 coding DNA: TGTGCCAGTAGTGCATACAGGGGACTTCTCTCTGGGGCCAACGTCCTGACTTTC.

The chain joins TRBV7-9 to TRBJ2-5, with 11 bases that match TRBD2. CDR3 size: 14 residues. V dropped 5 bases and J dropped 5; count of bases not matched to a gene: 4. CDR1 SEHNR and CDR2 FQNEAQ come from the germline V gene (reference sequence). The CDR3 coding sequence is TGTGCCAGCAGCCCGACTAGCGGGGCTGAGACCCAGTACTTC. This codes for CASSPTSGAETQYF.

This clone showed up just a few times. J is TRBJ2-3 and V is TRBV25-1; 11 bases agree with TRBD2. Per the germline V gene, CDR1 is MGHDK and CDR2 is SYGVNS. The J segment lost 9 bases and the V segment lost 4 bases, leaving 6 bases of the junction unmatched. The CDR3 is 14 residues long. The CDR3 protein is CASSAAGTSGTQYF. CDR3 DNA sequence: TGTGCCAGCAGTGCAGCCGGGACTAGCGGAACGCAGTATTTT.

This clone showed up just once. V is TRBV5-4 and J is TRBJ1-2; 11 nucleotides agree with TRBD1. This CDR3 contains 16 residues. Germline V gives CDR1 SGHNT, CDR2 YYREEE (reference sequence). The trim removed 4 bases at V and 4 bases at J, leaving 9 bases unmatched. The CDR3 loop is CASSMDRGRTLYGYTF. In DNA, the CDR3 is TGTGCCAGCAGCATGGACAGGGGGCGCACACTCTATGGCTACACCTTC.

This sequence joins TRBV5-3 and TRBJ2-2, with a possible D match to TRBD2 (5 bases). TRBV5-3 is designated an ORF whose function remains uncertain. This CDR3 contains 16 residues. V lost 0 bases and J lost 3, with 12 bases in between. CDR3 sequence (DNA): TGTGCCAGAAGCTTGGAGACCCAGAGGGACACCGGGGAGCTGTTTTTT. This sequence encodes CARSLETQRDTGELFF.

The genes are TRBV6-5 and TRBJ1-4, with D perhaps matching TRBD1 (6 bases). Germline CDR1 is MNHEY and CDR2 is SVGAGI. The V gene lost 6 bases and the J gene lost 4 bases, with 12 bases spanning the gap. The CDR3 extends over 14 amino acids. This chain's CDR3 is CASRRDTINEKLFF. The CDR3 region has the DNA TGTGCCAGCAGGAGGGACACCATTAATGAAAAACTGTTTTTT.

The V and J genes are TRBV2 and TRBJ2-5; D is undetermined. CDR1 SNHLY and CDR2 FYNNEI come from the germline V gene. The CDR3 is made up of 11 amino acids. The ends were cut back, 8 bases at V and 4 bases at J, with 8 bases in the middle. The CDR3 region is CASGSAETQYF. CDR3 coding DNA: TGTGCCAGCGGCAGTGCAGAGACCCAGTACTTC.

This rearrangement joins TRBV6-5 to TRBJ2-1; 11 bases map to TRBD2. This CDR3 is 15 amino acids long. The germline V gene encodes CDR1 MNHEY and CDR2 SVGAGI. Trimming at V came to 10 bases and at J to 1 base, leaving 6 bases not matched to a gene. CDR3 amino acids: CATNSGGASYNEQFF. CDR3 sequence (DNA): TGTGCCACCAATAGCGGGGGGGCTTCCTACAATGAGCAGTTCTTC.

As to this clone: Distinct nucleotide sequences in the sample also encode this CDR3. The rearrangement joins TRBV2 to TRBJ2-1; D remains ambiguous. Germline V lookup: CDR1 SNHLY, CDR2 FYNNEI. V was shortened by 5 bases and J by 0 bases, with 5 bases between the two germline ends. This CDR3 comprises 13 residues. This CDR3 is CASSSSSYNEQFF. In DNA form, the CDR3 reads TGTGCCAGCAGTTCTAGCTCCTACAATGAGCAGTTCTTC. The variable domain in full, with the rest retrieved from reference TRBV2 and TRBJ2-1, is EPEVTQTPSHQVTQMGQEVILRCVPISNHLYFYWYRQILGQKVEFLVSFYNNEISEKSEIFDDQFSVERPDGSNFTLKIRSTKLEDSAMYFCASSSSSYNEQFFGPGTRLTVL.

This chain joins TRBV28 and TRBJ1-2, with TRBD1 as a possible D gene (6 bases). The germline V and J ends were trimmed by 5 bases and 5 bases, with 18 bases remaining between them. This CDR3 is built from 15 residues. Looked up from germline, CDR1 is MDHEN and CDR2 is SYDVKM. As DNA, the CDR3 is TGTGCCAGCAGTACCCCCCGAGGGGGAAATTATGGCTACACCTTC. It specifies CASSTPRGGNYGYTF.

The chain carries TRBV6-5 and TRBJ1-3; D is ambiguous. The CDR3 is made up of 14 amino acids. Trimming removed 6 bases from V and 4 bases from J, with 13 bases in between. The V gene's germline CDR1 is MNHEY and CDR2 SVGAGI. The CDR3 is CASRLLERGNTIYF. As DNA, the CDR3 is TGTGCCAGCAGACTCCTCGAGAGGGGAAACACCATATATTTT.

The genes are TRBV7-9 and TRBJ2-1; 10 nucleotides align to TRBD2. In germline, CDR1 is SEHNR, CDR2 FQNEAQ (reference sequence). After removal of 1 base from V and 6 bases from J, the junction contained 3 bases not matched to a gene. The CDR3 is 15 amino acids. For the CDR3, the DNA is TGTGCCAGCAGCTTAGGAGCGGGAGGGCTCAATGAGCAGTTCTTC. Translated: CASSLGAGGLNEQFF.

The chain links TRBV5-1 to TRBJ1-6, with 9 bases matching TRBD1. Trimming removed 4 bases from V and 7 bases from J; junction bases left unmatched: 6. Germline CDR1 reads SGHRS; CDR2 reads YFSETQ. The CDR3 is 15 amino acids. The CDR3 loop reads CASSLGTGQNSPLHF. CDR3 nucleotide sequence: TGCGCCAGCAGCCTTGGGACAGGGCAAAATTCACCCCTCCACTTT.